This T cell receptor beta chain stems from a study of OX40 agonist ivuxolimab in advanced cancers. The assay was immunoSEQ multiplex PCR, and TCRdb's table has in-frame clones only and misses some. The data show tens of thousands of clones, roughly 89% seen once. Germline V gives CDR1 SGHDT, CDR2 YYEEEE. V trimming: 0 bases; J trimming: 2 bases; junction bases outside the gene matches: 14. CDR3 length: 19 residues. The chain joins TRBV5-6 to TRBJ2-5; 9 positions match TRBD1. The sample consisted of CD4+ or CD8+ T cells sorted from blood, taken in a trial of the OX40 agonist ivuxolimab. The receptor's source is an adult with an advanced solid tumor such as melanoma, head and neck, liver or kidney cancer. As DNA, the CDR3 is TGTGCCAGCAGCTTGGAGAGGGACAGGGACTATGAAATACAAGAGACCCAGTACTTC. As protein: CASSLERDRDYEIQETQYF.